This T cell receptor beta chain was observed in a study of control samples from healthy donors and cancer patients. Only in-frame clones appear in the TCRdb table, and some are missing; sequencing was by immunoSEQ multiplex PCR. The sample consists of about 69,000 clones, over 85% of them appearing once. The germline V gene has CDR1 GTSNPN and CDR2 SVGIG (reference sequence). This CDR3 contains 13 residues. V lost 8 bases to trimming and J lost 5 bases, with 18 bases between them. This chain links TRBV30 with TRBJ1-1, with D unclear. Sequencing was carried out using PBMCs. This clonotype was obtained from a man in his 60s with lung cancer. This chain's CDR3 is CAAGRAMGTEAFF. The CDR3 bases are TGTGCCGCGGGTCGGGCGATGGGTACTGAAGCTTTCTTT.